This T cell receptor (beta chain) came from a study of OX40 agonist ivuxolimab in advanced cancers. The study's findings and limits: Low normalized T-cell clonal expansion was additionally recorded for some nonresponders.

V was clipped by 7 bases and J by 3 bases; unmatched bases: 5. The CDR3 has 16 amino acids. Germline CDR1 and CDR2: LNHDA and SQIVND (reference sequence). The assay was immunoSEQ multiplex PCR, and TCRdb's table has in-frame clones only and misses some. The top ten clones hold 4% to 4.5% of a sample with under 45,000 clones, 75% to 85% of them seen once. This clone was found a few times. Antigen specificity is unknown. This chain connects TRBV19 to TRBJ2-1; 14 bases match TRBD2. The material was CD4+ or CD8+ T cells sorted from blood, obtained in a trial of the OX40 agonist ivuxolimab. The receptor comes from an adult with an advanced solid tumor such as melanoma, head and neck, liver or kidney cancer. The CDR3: CASTTSGRENYNEQFF. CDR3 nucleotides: TGTGCCAGTACGACTAGCGGGAGGGAAAACTACAATGAGCAGTTCTTC.